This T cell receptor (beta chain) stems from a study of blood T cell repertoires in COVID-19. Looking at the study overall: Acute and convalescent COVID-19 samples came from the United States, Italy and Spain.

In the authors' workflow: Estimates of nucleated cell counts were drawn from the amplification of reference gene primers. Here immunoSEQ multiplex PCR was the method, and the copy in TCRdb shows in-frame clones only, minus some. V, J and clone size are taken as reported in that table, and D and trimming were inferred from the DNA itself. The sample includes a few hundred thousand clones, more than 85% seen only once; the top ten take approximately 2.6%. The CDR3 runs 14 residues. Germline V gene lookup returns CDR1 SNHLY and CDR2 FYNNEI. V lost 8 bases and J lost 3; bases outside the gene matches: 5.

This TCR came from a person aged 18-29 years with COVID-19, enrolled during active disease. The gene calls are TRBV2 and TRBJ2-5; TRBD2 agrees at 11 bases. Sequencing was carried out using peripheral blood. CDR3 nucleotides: TGTGCCAGCCGTATGGGACTAGCGGAAGAGACCCAGTACTTC. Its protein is CASRMGLAEETQYF.